A single sample gave rise to the 27 T cell receptor beta chains below, sequenced in a study of spatial heterogeneity in lung cancer. The antigens of these receptors remain unknown. Time point: sample taken at primary tumor resection. Study-wide results and limits: Expanded alpha and beta TCR counts within tumors tracked tumor mutation counts.

TCRdb reprocessed the 5' RACE reads via MiXCR and lists one record per CDR3 protein. The sample carries 18,000 or so distinct CDR3 sequences, around 6.5% recorded once. The sequencing used lung tumor tissue, collected at surgery. These receptors all stem from a female donor with early-stage non-small cell lung cancer.

This clonotype was observed many times. DNA of the CDR3: TGTGCCAGCTCACCGCCGGGCCTAGGGTGGTACGAGCAGTACTTC. It codes for CASSPPGLGWYEQYF. V usage is TRBV18 and J usage is TRBJ2-7; no clear D gene. The CDR3 runs to 15 residues. Per germline, CDR1 KGHSH and CDR2 LQKENI. V was pared by 3 bases and J by 4 bases, with 16 bases between.

This clonotype was seen repeatedly, ten times or more. V is TRBV7-2 and J is TRBJ1-2; D might be TRBD1 (5 bases). The V end lost 0 bases, the J end lost 6 bases, and 14 bases lay between the germline ends. Germline CDR1 and CDR2: SGHTA and FQGNSA. The CDR3 covers 15 residues. CDR3 nucleotides: TGTGCCAGCAGCTTAGCTGCAGGGAGCAGCGATGGCTACACCTTC. As protein: CASSLAAGSSDGYTF.

This clonotype occurred many times. V gene TRBV5-5 combines with J gene TRBJ2-7, with 7 bases lining up with TRBD1. This CDR3 is built from 16 residues. V dropped 5 bases and J dropped 0; count of bases not matched to a gene: 11. The germline gives CDR1 SGHKS, CDR2 YYEKEE (reference sequence). Written as DNA, the CDR3 is TGTGCCAGCAGACGTACCGGGACAGCGAGCTCCTACGAGCAGTACTTC. Encoded protein: CASRRTGTASSYEQYF.

In this sample, this clonotype turned up many times. The rearrangement uses TRBV7-9 and TRBJ2-1, with D unresolved. The CDR3 runs to 17 residues. With 5 bases removed from V and 8 bases from J, the gap between germline ends came to 25 bases. Germline CDR1 SEHNR, CDR2 FQNEAQ (reference sequence). CDR3 nucleotide sequence: TGTGCCAGCAGCCAAACCTCCGGGTCCCTCAGTCCCGATGAGCAGTTCTTC. Protein sequence: CASSQTSGSLSPDEQFF.

This rearrangement joins TRBV28 to TRBJ2-7; D is ambiguous. V lost 6 bases, J lost 3 bases, and 9 bases lay in between. The CDR3 consists of 12 residues. CDR1 is MDHEN and CDR2 is SYDVKM in the germline V gene. CDR3 sequence (DNA): TGTGCCAGCAGGGTTCAGGACTACGAGCAGTACTTC. Translation: CASRVQDYEQYF.

This clonotype was counted ten times or more. This chain links TRBV4-3 with TRBJ2-7; TRBD2 matches 14 bases. From germline, CDR1 is LGHNA and CDR2 YSLEER. V was pared by 0 bases and J by 5 bases, with 6 bases of the junction left unmatched. The CDR3 sequence is 17 residues long. CDR3 sequence: CASSQDLGGLAGDEQYF. The CDR3 bases are TGCGCCAGCAGCCAAGATCTGGGGGGACTAGCGGGAGACGAGCAGTACTTC.

Ten or more counts support this clonotype. The chain carries TRBV10-3 and TRBJ2-7; possible D gene TRBD1, 6 bases. Trimming pared 0 bases from V and 3 bases from J, leaving 12 bases between. Germline loops: CDR1 ENHRY, CDR2 SYGVKD. This CDR3 contains 15 residues. CDR3 DNA sequence: TGTGCCATCAGTGAGTCAGTTACAGGGTTCTACGAGCAGTACTTC. Protein: CAISESVTGFYEQYF.

Many counts were recorded for this clonotype. The chain combines TRBV2 with TRBJ2-1; D unclear. V lost 4 bases to trimming and J lost 3 bases, with 7 bases between them. The CDR3 is 13 residues long. Per germline, CDR1 SNHLY and CDR2 FYNNEI. The CDR3 reads CASSVNYYNEQFF. The CDR3 nucleotides read TGTGCCAGCAGTGTTAACTACTACAATGAGCAGTTCTTC.

This clonotype occurred a few times. V and J are TRBV20-1 and TRBJ2-7, with 9 nucleotides matching TRBD2. The ends lost 3 bases at V and 0 bases at J; junction bases unmatched: 9. The CDR3 contains 16 residues. Germline CDR1 DFQATT, CDR2 SNEGSKA (reference sequence). The CDR3 bases are TGCAGTGCTAGTCCGATCGTAGCGGGGGTCTCCTACGAGCAGTACTTC. Protein sequence: CSASPIVAGVSYEQYF.

This clonotype has at least ten counts. The chain couples TRBV10-3 to TRBJ1-5, with D hard to call. The CDR3 has 12 residues. The V end was cut by 4 bases, the J end by 3 bases, with 4 bases between. Germline-derived CDR1 and CDR2 are ENHRY and SYGVKD. The CDR3 reads CAISGTNQPQHF. CDR3 in DNA: TGTGCCATCAGTGGTACCAATCAGCCCCAGCATTTT.

This clonotype showed up many times. The V gene is TRBV28, the J gene TRBJ1-5, with D perhaps TRBD1 (6 bases). V lost 4 bases to trimming and J lost 7 bases, with 14 bases between them. The germline gives CDR1 MDHEN, CDR2 SYDVKM. This CDR3 region has 14 residues. This chain's CDR3 is CASSSGARRQPQHF. CDR3 nucleotides: TGTGCCAGCAGTTCGGGGGCCAGGCGCCAGCCCCAGCATTTT. The variable domain in full, with the rest retrieved from reference TRBV28 and TRBJ1-5, is DVKVTQSSRYLVKRTGEKVFLECVQDMDHENMFWYRQDPGLGLRLIYFSYDVKMKEKGDIPEGYSVSREKKERFSLILESASTNQTSMYLCASSSGARRQPQHFGDGTRLSIL.

This clonotype was detected many times. Here the CDR3 reads CSAPSGRAYNEQFF. As DNA, the CDR3 is TGCAGTGCTCCTAGCGGGAGGGCCTACAATGAGCAGTTCTTC. The chain uses TRBV20-1 and TRBJ2-1; the match to TRBD2 covers 12 bases. V was pared by 5 bases and J by 2 bases, with 1 base of the junction left unmatched. This CDR3 contains 14 residues. Germline CDR1 reads DFQATT; CDR2 reads SNEGSKA (reference sequence).

The sample holds many counts of this clonotype. V gene TRBV27 combines with J gene TRBJ2-5; D gene unclear. CDR1 and CDR2 (germline): MNHEY, SMNVEV (reference sequence). The CDR3 runs to 13 residues. Trimming pared 0 bases from V and 5 bases from J, leaving 7 bases between. The CDR3 reads CASSLSFQETQYF. Written as DNA, the CDR3 is TGTGCCAGCAGTTTATCCTTCCAGGAGACCCAGTACTTC.

This clonotype was recorded at least ten times. The chain has TRBV6-5 and TRBJ1-1; 7 nucleotides agree with TRBD1. The CDR3 sequence is 15 residues long. Germline trimming cut 6 bases from V and 3 bases from J; bases unmatched to any gene: 10. Germline loops: CDR1 MNHEY, CDR2 SVGAGI. CDR3 amino acids: CASRLRGGGDTEAFF. CDR3 coding DNA: TGTGCCAGCAGACTCAGGGGGGGAGGGGACACTGAAGCTTTCTTT.

This clonotype is medium-sized (0.01 to 0.1%) within its sample. The chain is built from TRBV18 and TRBJ2-3; D unclear. Trimming took off 4 bases at V and 1 base at J, with 6 bases between the two ends. CDR3 length: 13 residues. Germline CDR1 and CDR2: KGHSH and LQKENI. The CDR3 nucleotides read TGTGCCAGCTCACAGAGTGGCACAGATACGCAGTATTTT. Encoded protein: CASSQSGTDTQYF.

The rearrangement uses TRBV7-8 and TRBJ1-5; 8 bases are a match to TRBD1. V shed 5 bases, J shed 6 bases, and the junction held 6 bases outside the gene matches. Germline-derived CDR1 and CDR2 are SGHVS and FQNEAQ. This CDR3 is 14 amino acids long. The CDR3 DNA reads TGTGCCAGCAGCCCCAGGGGGCTTGGTCAGCCCCAGCATTTT. It yields the protein CASSPRGLGQPQHF. Combining the CDR3 with reference TRBV7-8 and TRBJ1-5 gives the whole variable domain GAGVSQSPRYKVAKRGQDVALRCDPISGHVSLFWYQQALGQGPEFLTYFQNEAQLDKSGLPSDRFFAERPEGSVSTLKIQRTQQEDSAVYLCASSPRGLGQPQHFGDGTRLSIL.

This clonotype showed up many times. J is TRBJ1-4 and V is TRBV20-1; TRBD1 matches at 7 bases. The germline V gene has CDR1 DFQATT and CDR2 SNEGSKA (reference sequence). V dropped 5 bases and J dropped 4; count of bases not matched to a gene: 7. CDR3 length equals 14 residues. The CDR3 reads CSARRDSFNEKLFF. CDR3 DNA: TGCAGTGCTCGACGGGACAGCTTTAATGAAAAACTGTTTTTT.

The rearrangement links TRBV6-4 to TRBJ2-5; D is unresolved. Germline loops: CDR1 MRHNA, CDR2 SNTAGT. The germline V and J ends were trimmed by 0 bases and 0 bases, with 11 bases remaining between them. The CDR3 is 16 amino acids. In DNA form, the CDR3 reads TGTGCCAGCAGTGACTCTGGCAGAACCAACCAAGAGACCCAGTACTTC. This sequence encodes CASSDSGRTNQETQYF.

This clonotype was counted a few times. V usage is TRBV18 and J usage is TRBJ2-2; a weak D match, TRBD2 (6 bases). V lost 4 bases to trimming and J lost 0 bases, with 12 bases between them. The germline gives CDR1 KGHSH, CDR2 LQKENI. The CDR3 loop spans 16 amino acids. The DNA of the CDR3 is TGTGCCAGCTCACAACTTAGCGGTGCGAACACCGGGGAGCTGTTTTTT. Translating it yields CASSQLSGANTGELFF.

By share, this clonotype ranks as medium-sized. This sequence joins TRBV6-2 or TRBV6-3 and TRBJ2-1; D is perhaps TRBD1 (6 bases). V was cut by 2 bases and J by 3 bases, with 23 bases left in between. Germline V gives CDR1 MNHEY, CDR2 SVGEGT. CDR3 length: 19 residues. CDR3 protein: CASSYPLRGTGRSYNEQFF. The CDR3 bases are TGTGCCAGCAGTTACCCCCTCAGGGGTACGGGAAGGAGCTACAATGAGCAGTTCTTC.

This clonotype was observed a single time. A much larger clone differs by one base, so this may be a read error. The chain joins TRBV18 to TRBJ1-2; D is unclear. The germline CDR1 and CDR2 sequences are KGHSH and LQKENI. This CDR3 region has 13 residues. The CDR3 loop is CARSPRREDGYTF. CDR3 nucleotide sequence: TGTGCCAGATCACCACGGAGGGAGGATGGCTACACCTTC.

Many counts were recorded for this clonotype. The chain is built from TRBV20-1 and TRBJ2-5; 10 bases line up with TRBD2. The V gene's germline CDR1 is DFQATT and CDR2 SNEGSKA (reference sequence). The CDR3 has 17 amino acids. V shed 3 bases, J shed 6 bases, and the junction held 16 bases outside the gene matches. CDR3: CSASGGLAGEGGKTQYF. Here the CDR3 DNA reads TGCAGTGCTAGCGGCGGGCTAGCGGGAGAAGGGGGCAAGACCCAGTACTTC.

This clonotype has at least ten counts. The genes are TRBV12-3 or TRBV12-4 and TRBJ2-5, with D uncertain. This CDR3 comprises 12 residues. Trimming shortened V by 6 bases and J by 5 bases, and 10 bases separated the two germline ends. The chain's CDR3 is CASSIGRETQYF. The CDR3 DNA sequence: TGTGCCAGCAGCATCGGACGGGAGACCCAGTACTTC.

This clonotype was seen only a few times. A much larger clone differs by one base, so this may be a read error. The chain joins TRBV9 to TRBJ1-1; D unresolved. Germline CDR1 and CDR2: SGDLS and YYNGEE. Trimming shortened V by 4 bases and J by 0 bases, and 13 bases separated the two germline ends. The CDR3 spans 15 residues. Here the CDR3 reads CASSTNPNMNTEAFF. The CDR3 bases are TGTGCCAGCAGCACGAACCCTAACATGAACACTGAAGCTTTCTTT.

This clonotype has at least ten counts. CDR3 DNA sequence: TGCAGCGTTAAGGGGGGTCCAGATACGCAGTATTTT. It yields the protein CSVKGGPDTQYF. J is TRBJ2-3 and V is TRBV29-1; possibly TRBD1 or TRBD2 for D (6 bases each). Trimming pared 5 bases from V and 4 bases from J, leaving 10 bases between. The CDR3 has 12 residues. Germline V gene sequence: CDR1 SQVTM, CDR2 ANQGSEA.

The V and J genes are TRBV6-4 and TRBJ2-1; 7 nucleotides agree with TRBD2. After removal of 4 bases from V and 8 bases from J, the junction contained 8 bases not matched to a gene. This CDR3 has 14 amino acids. CDR1 MRHNA and CDR2 SNTAGT come from the germline V gene. The CDR3 bases are TGTGCCAGCAGTGTCGCGGGAGTTTCCGATGAGCAGTTCTTC. This codes for CASSVAGVSDEQFF.

Many counts were recorded for this clonotype. The V and J genes are TRBV29-1 and TRBJ2-7; 13 positions match TRBD2. V was pared by 5 bases and J by 4 bases, with 8 bases of the junction left unmatched. This CDR3 has 15 residues. CDR1 SQVTM and CDR2 ANQGSEA come from the germline V gene. The CDR3: CSVSGLAGPTYEQYF. The CDR3 nucleotides read TGCAGCGTTTCGGGACTAGCGGGACCTACATACGAGCAGTACTTC.